This T cell receptor (beta chain) was recovered during a study of T cell responses to AZD1222 COVID-19 vaccine. To note about this clone: Its antigen is currently unknown.

Germline CDR1 reads MDHEN; CDR2 reads SYDVKM. There are 13 residues in the CDR3. The germline V and J ends were trimmed by 10 bases and 5 bases, with 15 bases remaining between them. Using immunoSEQ multiplex PCR, the repertoire was profiled, and TCRdb retains in-frame clones only, with some absent. This table holds some 66,000 clones, around 89% found once. Study conclusions and caveats: Reportedly, nearly half the spike-specific TCRs target unmutated variant regions.

This TCR came from an adult who received the AZD1222 COVID-19 vaccine. The gene calls are TRBV28 and TRBJ1-5, with D possibly TRBD1 on 5 matching bases. The sequencing here drew on peripheral blood, taken 28 days after the second AZD1222 dose. The CDR3 sequence: CATLRQTHQPQHF. The DNA of the CDR3 is TGTGCCACCCTAAGACAGACCCATCAGCCCCAGCATTTT.